Below are 25 T cell receptor beta chains sequenced from a single sample in a study of T cell responses to AZD1222 COVID-19 vaccine. Only in-frame clones appear in the TCRdb table, and some are missing; sequencing was by immunoSEQ multiplex PCR. The table has about 150,000 clones, 90% seen once; the top ten hold approximately 1.6%. Specimen: peripheral blood, collected on day 0 of AZD1222 vaccination. These receptors came from an adult in good health.

V gene TRBV24-1 combines with J gene TRBJ2-2; TRBD2 agrees at 11 bases. Trimming cost V 4 bases and J 6 bases; bases outside gene matches: 9. Per germline, CDR1 KGHDR and CDR2 SFDVKD. This CDR3 is 17 amino acids long. In DNA form, the CDR3 reads TGTGCCACCAGTGAAATACTAGCGGGGGAGGATCCCGGGGAGCTGTTTTTT. Translated: CATSEILAGEDPGELFF.

This chain links TRBV2 with TRBJ2-1, with TRBD2 matching over 7 bases. The CDR3 is 16 residues long. Losses at the gene ends were 4 bases for V and 2 bases for J; bases not matched to a gene: 8. Germline V gene lookup returns CDR1 SNHLY and CDR2 FYNNEI. The chain's CDR3 is CASSASGQTPYNEQFF. CDR3 bases: TGTGCCAGCAGTGCTAGCGGCCAGACTCCCTACAATGAGCAGTTCTTC.

CDR3 nucleotide sequence: TGCAGCGTTGTGAGCGGGGCGCGGACTGAAGCTTTCTTT. This gives the protein CSVVSGARTEAFF. The chain links TRBV29-1 to TRBJ1-1; tentatively, D is TRBD1 (5 bases). The CDR3 consists of 13 residues. Trimming pared 4 bases from V and 5 bases from J, leaving 14 bases between. Looked up from germline, CDR1 is SQVTM and CDR2 is ANQGSEA.

The J gene is TRBJ2-7, the V gene TRBV10-3, with TRBD1 matching 7 bases. V shed 5 bases and J 1 base; nucleotides not matched to a gene: 8. Germline V gene sequence: CDR1 ENHRY, CDR2 SYGVKD. This CDR3 is 15 amino acids long. CDR3 DNA sequence: TGTGCCATCAGTACATCCGGGACAGCGTCCTACGAGCAGTACTTC. This sequence encodes CAISTSGTASYEQYF.

The V call is TRBV4-3, the J call TRBJ1-2; D is perhaps TRBD1 (6 bases). Trimming took 0 bases from V and 4 from J, leaving 15 bases between them. The CDR3 has 16 residues. The germline V gene encodes CDR1 LGHNA and CDR2 YSLEER. CDR3 sequence: CASSQEARGSTYGYTF. In nucleotides, the CDR3 is TGCGCCAGCAGCCAAGAAGCCAGGGGCTCCACCTATGGCTACACCTTC.

J is TRBJ1-2 and V is TRBV14; D not certain. Deletions cut 0 bases from V and 5 bases from J, with 10 bases between. CDR3 length: 14 amino acids. The V gene's germline CDR1 is SGHDN and CDR2 FVKESK. The CDR3 spells CASSQDPLGYGYTF. The CDR3 DNA sequence: TGTGCCAGCAGCCAAGATCCCCTCGGGTATGGCTACACCTTC.

The chain combines TRBV6-4 with TRBJ1-3, with D tentatively TRBD1 (6 bases). V dropped 5 bases and J dropped 0 bases, with 14 bases sitting between them. From germline, CDR1 is MRHNA and CDR2 SNTAGT. The CDR3 covers 16 residues. CDR3 amino acids: CASSLGGTRSGNTIYF. CDR3 sequence (DNA): TGTGCCAGCAGTTTGGGGGGGACACGCTCTGGAAACACCATATATTTT.

This chain connects TRBV10-3 to TRBJ2-7; weak D call: TRBD1 (6 bases). This CDR3 comprises 13 residues. Trimming pared 8 bases from V and 1 base from J, leaving 12 bases between. Germline V gene data show CDR1 as ENHRY and CDR2 as SYGVKD. The CDR3 here is CAIGQTKSYEQYF. CDR3 DNA sequence: TGTGCCATCGGACAGACAAAATCCTACGAGCAGTACTTC.

The chain has TRBV7-6 and TRBJ2-3; a weak D match, TRBD2 (5 bases). Trimming left V 5 bases short and J 6 bases short, with 15 bases between. Looked up from germline, CDR1 is SGHVS and CDR2 is FNYEAQ. This CDR3 is 14 amino acids long. The CDR3 spells CASSPSRGADTQYF. The DNA for the CDR3 is TGTGCCAGCAGCCCGAGCCGGGGAGCGGATACGCAGTATTTT.

V gene TRBV30 combines with J gene TRBJ1-5; a weak D match, TRBD1 (6 bases). Germline V gene data show CDR1 as GTSNPN and CDR2 as SVGIG (reference sequence). The CDR3 length is 15 residues. Trimming took off 5 bases at V and 2 bases at J, with 16 bases between the two ends. CDR3 loop: CAWALQGGGNQPQHF. DNA for the CDR3: TGTGCCTGGGCCCTACAGGGAGGAGGCAATCAGCCCCAGCATTTT.

The rearrangement uses TRBV28 and TRBJ1-1; D is unresolved. Trimming removed 8 bases from V and 6 bases from J, with 13 bases in between. Germline values: CDR1 MDHEN, CDR2 SYDVKM. The CDR3 spans 12 residues. This CDR3 is CASSIQRAEAFF. CDR3 nucleotide sequence: TGTGCCAGCTCCATTCAGCGTGCTGAAGCTTTCTTT.

This rearrangement joins TRBV15 to TRBJ1-2, with 9 bases matching TRBD1. The CDR3 sequence is 15 residues long. Trimming took 0 bases from V and 7 from J; bases not matched to a gene: 6. Germline CDR1 and CDR2: LNHNV and YYDKDF (reference sequence). The CDR3 nucleotides are TGTGCCACCAGCAGAGAGGGGACAGGGACCCCTGGCTACACCTTC. Its translation is CATSREGTGTPGYTF.

The chain is built from TRBV9 and TRBJ1-4; 10 nucleotides align to TRBD1. Per germline, CDR1 SGDLS and CDR2 YYNGEE. There are 17 residues in the CDR3. Trimming took 3 bases from V and 7 from J; bases not matched to a gene: 12. The CDR3 sequence is CASSARDRGLRREKLFF. The CDR3 DNA sequence: TGTGCCAGCAGCGCCCGGGACAGGGGACTCCGGCGTGAAAAACTGTTTTTT.

V gene TRBV6-5 combines with J gene TRBJ2-7, with D tentatively TRBD1 (6 bases). The CDR3 spans 16 residues. Germline loops: CDR1 MNHEY, CDR2 SVGAGI. The V end was cut by 0 bases, the J end by 2 bases, with 14 bases between. CDR3 bases: TGTGCCAGCAGTTACTCGATGGGTCCAGGGGCCTACGAGCAGTACTTC. It yields the protein CASSYSMGPGAYEQYF.

The chain couples TRBV10-1 to TRBJ2-3; D remains unclear. The CDR3 has 16 residues. CDR1 and CDR2 (germline): WNHNN, SYGVQD (reference sequence). V was cut by 6 bases and J by 0 bases, with 16 bases left in between. CDR3 nucleotides: TGCGCCAGCAGGCTAAAATGGGTCCGGAGCACAGATACGCAGTATTTT. This sequence encodes CASRLKWVRSTDTQYF.

The rearrangement uses TRBV28 and TRBJ1-1; D is unresolved. CDR1 MDHEN and CDR2 SYDVKM come from the germline V gene. This CDR3 is 11 amino acids long. V lost 3 bases and J lost 6, with 5 bases in between. CDR3 nucleotide sequence: TGTGCCAGCAGTTTTGAAGCTGAAGCTTTCTTT. Protein sequence: CASSFEAEAFF.

V gene TRBV7-9 combines with J gene TRBJ2-7; 11 bases fit TRBD2. Germline V lookup: CDR1 SEHNR, CDR2 FQNEAQ (reference sequence). Losses at the gene ends were 4 bases for V and 3 bases for J; bases not matched to a gene: 11. The length of the CDR3 is 17 residues. The CDR3 region is CASSYTSGLAGIYEQYF. The CDR3 DNA sequence: TGTGCCAGCAGCTACACTTCCGGACTAGCGGGTATCTACGAGCAGTACTTC.

This chain links TRBV27 with TRBJ1-2; 12 bases line up with TRBD1. Germline V CDR1 and CDR2: MNHEY, SMNVEV (reference sequence). Trimming at V came to 6 bases and at J to 3 bases, leaving 5 bases not matched to a gene. This CDR3 is built from 15 residues. CDR3 amino acids: CASSPGTGGYYGYTF. The CDR3 DNA sequence: TGTGCCAGCAGCCCCGGGACAGGGGGCTACTATGGCTACACCTTC.

The CDR3: CASSHEQGAGNTIYF. The CDR3 DNA sequence: TGTGCCAGCAGCCACGAACAGGGAGCGGGAAACACCATATATTTT. The chain joins TRBV4-2 to TRBJ1-3, with a weak D call TRBD1 (6 bases). The germline V gene has CDR1 LGHNA and CDR2 YNFKEQ. V lost 3 bases and J 4 bases, leaving 13 bases between the germline ends. The CDR3 length is 15 residues.

The chain links TRBV6-4 to TRBJ2-1, with 13 bases fitting TRBD2. The CDR3 covers 14 residues. V lost 5 bases and J lost 6; bases outside the gene matches: 1. The germline V gene encodes CDR1 MRHNA and CDR2 SNTAGT. CDR3 residues: CASSTSGGANEQFF. In nucleotides, the CDR3 is TGTGCCAGCAGTACTAGCGGGGGGGCCAATGAGCAGTTCTTC.

The chain recombines TRBV13 with TRBJ1-2; perhaps TRBD1 as D (6 bases). Trimming shortened V by 3 bases and J by 3 bases, and 11 bases separated the two germline ends. Germline V gene data show CDR1 as PRHDT and CDR2 as FYEKMQ (reference sequence). This CDR3 has 14 residues. CDR3 loop: CASSLGRGYYGYTF. The CDR3 region has the DNA TGTGCCAGCAGCTTGGGCAGGGGCTACTATGGCTACACCTTC.

The chain couples TRBV11-2 to TRBJ1-1, with a possible D match to TRBD1 (5 bases). Germline CDR1 SGHAT, CDR2 FQNNGV. The CDR3 extends over 15 amino acids. Trimming left V 0 bases short and J 1 base short, with 9 bases between. As DNA, the CDR3 is TGTGCCAGCAGCTTAGAACCGGGACCGAACACTGAAGCTTTCTTT. It codes for CASSLEPGPNTEAFF.

The chain links TRBV20-1 to TRBJ2-2; D call uncertain. The CDR3 runs 15 residues. V gave up 3 bases and J gave up 1 base, with 12 bases separating them. Per germline, CDR1 DFQATT and CDR2 SNEGSKA (reference sequence). CDR3 in amino acids: CSASSSGLNTGELFF. In DNA, the CDR3 is TGCAGTGCTAGTTCGTCCGGCCTGAACACCGGGGAGCTGTTTTTT.

The chain links TRBV10-2 to TRBJ2-3, with unresolved D. Deletions cut 6 bases from V and 2 bases from J, with 12 bases between. There are 14 residues in the CDR3. Germline CDR1 is WSHSY and CDR2 is SAAADI. This CDR3 reads CASSARDYTDTQYF. In nucleotides, the CDR3 is TGCGCCAGCAGCGCTAGGGATTACACAGATACGCAGTATTTT.

The chain's CDR3 is CASRGDPGANQPQHF. DNA of the CDR3: TGTGCCAGCAGGGGAGATCCAGGGGCCAATCAGCCCCAGCATTTT. The gene calls are TRBV7-2 and TRBJ1-5; D is perhaps TRBD1 (6 bases). CDR1 is SGHTA and CDR2 is FQGNSA in the germline V gene. This CDR3 is 15 amino acids long. Trimming pared 6 bases from V and 3 bases from J, leaving 15 bases between.